This T cell receptor (beta chain) was sequenced for a study of shared clonotypes between healthy human individuals. CD45RO negativity and positive selection for CCR7 defined naive CD8 cells, a population that excluded terminally differentiated effector memory CD45RA+ cells. There were no recent acute infections or vaccinations among the donors, who were healthy HIV-negative adults. Repertoires were generated with immunoSEQ multiplex PCR, while TCRdb's copy carries only in-frame clones and drops some. The sample has around 1.9 million clones; around 95% are singletons. Looked up from germline, CDR1 is LNHNV and CDR2 is YYDKDF (reference sequence). The CDR3 has 16 residues. V lost 4 bases, J lost 2 bases, and 7 bases stayed unmatched.

Sample: naive CD8+ T cells from PBMCs. The rearrangement links TRBV15 to TRBJ1-2, with TRBD1 matching 10 bases. The TCR was taken from a man younger than 35 in good health. Some clones in this sample may be carry-over from other donors' samples. This CDR3 reads CATSTRGGQGNYGYTF. CDR3 nucleotide sequence: TGTGCCACCAGCACGAGGGGGGGACAGGGGAACTATGGCTACACCTTC.